This T cell receptor beta chain was sequenced for a study of T cells in Graves' hyperthyroidism and ophthalmopathy. Germline CDR1 and CDR2: LNHDA and SQIVND (reference sequence). The germline V and J ends were trimmed by 5 bases and 5 bases, with 9 bases remaining between them. The CDR3 runs 13 residues. Initially, at the first diagnosis of hyperthyroidism and before any ophthalmopathy symptoms, blood was sampled. TCR beta CDR3 regions were amplified from RNA. With the HTBI primer set, the TCR CDR3 went through a first round of RT-PCR. TCRdb fed the multiplex PCR reads into MiXCR, producing one record per CDR3 protein. The sample lists fewer than 450,000 distinct CDR3 sequences, about a sixth occurring once.

What was sequenced was blood. The chain joins TRBV19 to TRBJ1-4, with a possible D match to TRBD1 (5 bases). This TCR came from a woman aged 25 to 39 with Graves' hyperthyroidism that later progressed to Graves' ophthalmopathy. CDR3 sequence: CASSPTGNEKLFF. CDR3 bases: TGTGCCAGTAGTCCCACAGGCAATGAAAAACTGTTTTTT.